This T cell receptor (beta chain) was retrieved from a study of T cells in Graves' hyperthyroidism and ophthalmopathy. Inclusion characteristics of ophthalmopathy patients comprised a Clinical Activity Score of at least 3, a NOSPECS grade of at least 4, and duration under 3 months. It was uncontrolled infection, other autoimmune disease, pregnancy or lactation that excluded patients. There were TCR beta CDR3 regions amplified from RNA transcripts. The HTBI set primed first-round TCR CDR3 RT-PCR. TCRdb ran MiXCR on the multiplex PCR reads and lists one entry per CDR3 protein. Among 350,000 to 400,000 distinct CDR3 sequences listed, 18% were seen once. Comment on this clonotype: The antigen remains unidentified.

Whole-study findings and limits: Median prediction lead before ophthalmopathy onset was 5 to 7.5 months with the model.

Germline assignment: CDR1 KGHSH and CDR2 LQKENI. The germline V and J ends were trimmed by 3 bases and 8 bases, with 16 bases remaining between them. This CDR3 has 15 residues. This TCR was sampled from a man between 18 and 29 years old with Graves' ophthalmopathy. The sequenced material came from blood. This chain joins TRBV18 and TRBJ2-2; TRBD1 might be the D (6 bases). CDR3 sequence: CASSPRTDRPGELFF. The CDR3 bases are TGTGCCAGCTCACCGAGGACAGACCGTCCGGGGGAGCTGTTTTTT.